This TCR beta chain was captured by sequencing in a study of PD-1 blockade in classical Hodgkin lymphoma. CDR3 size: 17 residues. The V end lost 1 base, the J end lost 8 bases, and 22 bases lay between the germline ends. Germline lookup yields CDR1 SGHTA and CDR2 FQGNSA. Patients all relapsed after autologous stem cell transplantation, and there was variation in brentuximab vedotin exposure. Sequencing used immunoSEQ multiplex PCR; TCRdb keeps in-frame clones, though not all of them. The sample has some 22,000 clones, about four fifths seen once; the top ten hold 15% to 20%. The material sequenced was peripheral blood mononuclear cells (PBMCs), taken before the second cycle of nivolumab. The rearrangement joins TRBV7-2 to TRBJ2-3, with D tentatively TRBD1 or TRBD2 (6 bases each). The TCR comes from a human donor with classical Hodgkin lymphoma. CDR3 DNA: TGTGCCAGCAGCTTAGTAGCAGGAGGGGGGCTTCCGGGTACGCAGTATTTT. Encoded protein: CASSLVAGGGLPGTQYF.